This TCR beta chain comes out of a study of T cell responses to AZD1222 COVID-19 vaccine. About the study: Both about-4-week and about-12-week second-dose recipients were combined. Study outcomes and limitations: Just six AZD1222 recipients were seropositive at baseline. Donors, mostly white British, included more females; clonal diversity was possibly underestimated. Repertoire sampling was restricted to post-peak T cell response timepoints.

Profiled with immunoSEQ multiplex PCR; TCRdb holds only in-frame clones, not every one. The table shows some 130,000 clones, with more than 80% occurring only once. Concerning this clone itself: Antigen unknown.

Trimming took 7 bases from V and 5 from J; bases not matched to a gene: 6. Per germline, CDR1 SGHRS and CDR2 YFSETQ. This CDR3 region has 15 residues. The chain couples TRBV5-1 to TRBJ2-2; TRBD2 agrees at 12 bases. The sequence came from an adult in good health. The specimen comprised peripheral blood, sampled on day 0 of AZD1222 vaccination. The CDR3 DNA reads TGCGCCAGCGGAAGGACTAGCGGGACAACCGGGGAGCTGTTTTTT. It codes for CASGRTSGTTGELFF.